These 11 T cell receptor beta chains were all obtained from the same sample, sequenced in a study of identical twins. A single record per CDR3 protein comes from TCRdb applying MiXCR to the 5' RACE reads. This sample has hundreds of thousands of distinct CDR3 sequences, with under 9% found just once. These data also formed part of another study, on yellow fever vaccine responses in identical twins.

Sequenced: PBMCs. Receptors were obtained from a woman aged 18-29 years in good health.

V is TRBV2 and J is TRBJ2-3; D not certain. Per the germline V gene, CDR1 is SNHLY and CDR2 is FYNNEI. The CDR3 is 14 amino acids. The V end lost 2 bases, the J end lost 8 bases, and 14 bases lay between the germline ends. The CDR3 sequence: CASSETVGSVTQYF. CDR3 nucleotide sequence: TGTGCCAGCAGTGAAACGGTTGGGTCGGTTACGCAGTATTTT. The full variable domain, completed using reference TRBV2 and TRBJ2-3, is EPEVTQTPSHQVTQMGQEVILRCVPISNHLYFYWYRQILGQKVEFLVSFYNNEISEKSEIFDDQFSVERPDGSNFTLKIRSTKLEDSAMYFCASSETVGSVTQYFGPGTRLTVL.

The V and J genes are TRBV7-2 and TRBJ2-3; D unclear. From germline, CDR1 is SGHTA and CDR2 FQGNSA. V was shortened by 5 bases and J by 4 bases, with 13 bases between the two germline ends. The CDR3 sequence is 14 residues long. The CDR3 nucleotides read TGTGCCAGCAGCCCAGGCCGCTTTGCAGATACGCAGTATTTT. Amino acids: CASSPGRFADTQYF. Supplemented by reference TRBV7-2 and TRBJ2-3, the full variable domain reads GAGVSQSPSNKVTEKGKDVELRCDPISGHTALYWYRQSLGQGLEFLIYFQGNSAPDKSGLPSDRFSAERTGGSVSTLTIQRTQQEDSAVYLCASSPGRFADTQYFGPGTRLTVL.

This clonotype was seen only a few times. This chain uses TRBV6-1 with TRBJ2-7, with D perhaps TRBD1 or TRBD2 (5 bases each). The germline V gene encodes CDR1 MNHNS and CDR2 SASEGT. Trimming shortened V by 11 bases and J by 7 bases, and 24 bases separated the two germline ends. This CDR3 is built from 14 residues. DNA of the CDR3: TGTGCCGTATCGTCCGGGACGGAGTCCATTGAGCAGTACTTC. Residues: CAVSSGTESIEQYF.

This rearrangement joins TRBV20-1 to TRBJ2-7, with 10 positions matching TRBD1. This CDR3 spans 15 amino acids. J was trimmed by 2 bases and V by 0 bases; bases with no gene match: 4. Germline CDR1 and CDR2: DFQATT and SNEGSKA (reference sequence). CDR3 in DNA: TGCAGTGCTAGAGATGGGACAGGGGTCCCCTACGAGCAGTACTTC. As protein: CSARDGTGVPYEQYF.

The V gene is TRBV5-1, the J gene TRBJ2-7; a weak D match, TRBD1 (5 bases). Between the trimmed V and J ends, which lost 3 bases and 3 bases, there was a span of 13 bases. This CDR3 contains 14 residues. Germline CDR1 is SGHRS and CDR2 is YFSETQ. The DNA of the CDR3 is TGCGCCAGCAGCTCTAATCAGGGAAACTACGAGCAGTACTTC. This codes for CASSSNQGNYEQYF.

The rearrangement joins TRBV9 to TRBJ2-3, with 8 bases identical to TRBD2. In germline, CDR1 is SGDLS, CDR2 YYNGEE. Unmatched junction bases numbered 5, after V lost 0 bases and J lost 2 bases. There are 16 residues in the CDR3. The CDR3 DNA reads TGTGCCAGCAGCGTAGCGGGGGGGGGCCTCACAGATACGCAGTATTTT. Encoded protein: CASSVAGGGLTDTQYF.

This clonotype was found a few times. The gene calls are TRBV28 and TRBJ2-7; D is unclear. CDR1 and CDR2 from the germline V gene are MDHEN and SYDVKM. Deletions cut 5 bases from V and 4 bases from J, with 21 bases between. This CDR3 region has 16 residues. This CDR3 is CASSAFTVYQGYEQYF. CDR3 coding DNA: TGTGCCAGCAGTGCCTTTACAGTGTACCAAGGTTACGAGCAGTACTTC.

V usage is TRBV7-9 and J usage is TRBJ1-2; 9 nucleotides agree with TRBD1. With V trimmed by 5 bases and J by 6 bases, 7 bases remained unmatched. The CDR3 is made up of 14 amino acids. Germline-derived CDR1 and CDR2 are SEHNR and FQNEAQ (reference sequence). CDR3 loop: CASSTGQGFHGYTF. Here the CDR3 DNA reads TGTGCCAGCAGCACGGGACAGGGTTTTCATGGCTACACCTTC.

The genes are TRBV7-2 and TRBJ2-5; D gene uncertain. The CDR3 has 13 residues. Germline lookup yields CDR1 SGHTA and CDR2 FQGNSA. Trimming shortened V by 2 bases and J by 0 bases, and 4 bases separated the two germline ends. CDR3 nucleotides: TGTGCCAGCAGCTTATTAGACCAAGAGACCCAGTACTTC. It codes for CASSLLDQETQYF. The whole variable domain, filled in from reference TRBV7-2 and TRBJ2-5, reads GAGVSQSPSNKVTEKGKDVELRCDPISGHTALYWYRQSLGQGLEFLIYFQGNSAPDKSGLPSDRFSAERTGGSVSTLTIQRTQQEDSAVYLCASSLLDQETQYFGPGTRLLVL.

For this clonotype: Mismatch with germline at one junction end may stem from a read error. The chain combines TRBV5-8 with TRBJ2-5; D may be TRBD1 or TRBD2 (5 bases each). This CDR3 is 13 amino acids long. The germline CDR1 and CDR2 sequences are SGHTS and YDEGEE. CDR3 DNA sequence: TGTGCCAGCGGACCCGGGACGATCTTCAACCTGGGCTTC. Its protein product is CASGPGTIFNLGF.

This clonotype has more than one count but fewer than ten. V and J are TRBV5-1 and TRBJ1-2; the D gene is possibly TRBD1 (5 bases). Trimming left V 0 bases short and J 0 bases short, with 9 bases between. Germline V gene data show CDR1 as SGHRS and CDR2 as YFSETQ. This CDR3 comprises 15 residues. The CDR3, as DNA: TGCGCCAGCAGCTTGGGGGGCGCTTCTAACTATGGCTACACCTTC. It yields the protein CASSLGGASNYGYTF.